This T cell receptor (beta chain) is from a study of PD-1 blockade in classical Hodgkin lymphoma. General study points: Why repertoires differed is undefined; disease activity or prior therapy possibly contributed. Baseline TCR diversity was reportedly lower in newly diagnosed patients than healthy donors.

Some clones are missing from TCRdb's copy, which holds only in-frame ones; the method was immunoSEQ multiplex PCR. The sample includes roughly 32,000 clones, 90% to 95% of them seen just once. Noted time point: newly diagnosed, previously untreated cHL patient sample. A remark on this clone: Its target is not known.

The germline V and J ends were trimmed by 5 bases and 1 base, with 12 bases remaining between them. CDR3 length: 14 residues. Germline CDR1 MDHEN, CDR2 SYDVKM. The chain has TRBV28 and TRBJ2-7; D is undetermined. This clonotype was sampled from a human donor with classical Hodgkin lymphoma. Sequenced input: peripheral blood mononuclear cells (PBMCs). The CDR3 region is CASSKTYRSYEQYF. In nucleotides, the CDR3 is TGTGCCAGCAGTAAAACGTACCGATCCTACGAGCAGTACTTC.